This T cell receptor (beta chain) was recorded in a study of T cell clones after liver transplantation (dated 2019 in TCRdb). With regard to the full study: ITN030ST, the source of the samples, was a randomized trial that attempted immunosuppression withdrawal within 2 years of liver transplantation. Until randomization at 12-24 months post-transplant, subjects were given standard immunosuppression, with no induction therapy. As an antigen-independent comparator for the donor-reactive sequences, third party-reactive TCRbeta sequences from pre-transplant MLRs were identified as well. To count as tolerant, a recipient had to stay completely off immunosuppression for at least one year without liver enzymes climbing beyond twice the upper limit of normal. Donor-reactive T cell clones were identified by TCRbeta sequencing following a pre-transplant mixed lymphocyte reaction and were subsequently tracked in post-transplant blood. Blood samples were collected pre-transplant, pre-randomization before withdrawal, and post-randomization after either complete withdrawal or failed withdrawal. The studied cohort comprised 8 liver transplant recipients, 3 classified as tolerant and 5 as non-tolerant. Three of the eight recipients were HCV-positive; the others were transplanted for non-autoimmune, non-viral indications.

Frozen genomic DNA underwent high-throughput TCRbeta CDR3 sequencing by immunoSEQ, including PCR amplification, mapping, bias correction and internal controls. The study's own analysis went as follows. Only productive rearrangements were retained, with each unique TCRbeta sequence defined by its CDR3 nucleotide sequence together with its V and J gene. For a sequence to be called donor-reactive, it needed a frequency of at least 0.01% and at least 5-fold expansion in CFSE-low cells compared with unstimulated pre-transplant cells. To ensure at least 90% detection power, minimum frequency thresholds were set for each subject based on that subject's lowest-template unstimulated sample. Repertoire turnover was measured by Jensen-Shannon divergence between the top 1000 TCRbeta sequences post- and pre-transplant. Changes in detection of donor-reactive sequences were tested with two-sided Fisher's exact tests. The table was pulled from immuneACCESS by TCRdb, which kept in-frame rearrangements only. Such tables lose some clones; where checked, under half of the loss comes from unresolved V genes, and the rest has no known cause. Clone size and the V and J calls come from that table; the DNA yielded D and trimming. This sample has tens of thousands of clones in its table, and around 93% of those were observed once. Jointly, the top ten make up roughly 0.9% of the sample.

On this clone: Its antigen remains undetermined. Nothing much larger sits one base from this clone, and base qualities are not available.

Overall study results and their limits: The conclusions were preliminary, being limited by small, heterogeneous patient numbers and by non-standardized post-transplant time points. Donor-reactive sequences decreased more than third party-reactive sequences, which suggests partial antigen-specific deletion that was not related to withdrawal success. Without allograft tissue specimens, donor-reactive T cells may have migrated into the graft rather than being deleted. Low numbers of available donor cells limited the measurable donor-reactive repertoire in two subjects. A significant post-transplant decrease in circulating donor-reactive CD4 TCRbeta sequences was observed in most of the 8 subjects, irrespective of tolerance or HCV status. Once repertoire turnover was taken into account, donor-reactive detection showed a significant reduction for CD4 in 7 of 8 subjects and for CD8 in 8 of 8.

Thawed unstimulated PBMCs were stained for CD3, CD4 and CD8 and FACS-sorted into CD3+CD4+ and CD3+CD8+ populations. All 8 studied subjects were randomized to immunosuppression withdrawal. Genomic DNA was isolated with the Qiagen DNeasy Blood and Tissue Kit. This specimen consisted of CD4+ T cells from blood, obtained about 27 months after liver transplant. The sequence was obtained from a human patient who received a liver transplant. It is possible that, after a transplant, some T cells come from the graft donor.

The CDR3 reads as follows: CASSQAGGADTDTQYF. The nucleotides are TGTGCCAGCAGCCAAGCAGGGGGCGCGGACACAGATACGCAGTATTTT. The V gene is TRBV4-2 and the J gene is TRBJ2-3; the central 8 bases match TRBD1. The CDR3 sequence holds 16 residues, the cysteine and phenylalanine included. The DNA shown is the 48-base CDR3, in frame from base 1. CDR1 and CDR2 (LGHNA, YNFKEQ) derive from the germline V gene. V is pruned by 1 base and J by 2 bases, leaving 5 bases of the junction without a gene match.